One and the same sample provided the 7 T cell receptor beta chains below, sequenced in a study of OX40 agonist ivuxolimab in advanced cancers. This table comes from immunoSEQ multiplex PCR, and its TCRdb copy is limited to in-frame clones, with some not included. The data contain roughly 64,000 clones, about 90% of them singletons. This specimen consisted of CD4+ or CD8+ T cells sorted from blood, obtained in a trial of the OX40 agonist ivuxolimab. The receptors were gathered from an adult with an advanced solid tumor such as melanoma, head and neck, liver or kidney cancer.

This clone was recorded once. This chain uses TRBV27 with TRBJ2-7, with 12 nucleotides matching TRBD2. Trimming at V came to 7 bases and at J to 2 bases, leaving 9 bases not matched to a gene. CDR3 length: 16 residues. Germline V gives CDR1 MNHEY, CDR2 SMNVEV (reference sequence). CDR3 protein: CASKEPGLAGTYEQYF. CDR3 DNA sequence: TGTGCCAGCAAAGAGCCGGGACTAGCGGGTACCTACGAGCAGTACTTC.

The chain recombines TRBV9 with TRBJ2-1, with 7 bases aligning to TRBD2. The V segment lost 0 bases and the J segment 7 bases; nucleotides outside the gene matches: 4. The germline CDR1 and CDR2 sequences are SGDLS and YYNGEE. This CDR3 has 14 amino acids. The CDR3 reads CASSVATSDNEQFF. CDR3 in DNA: TGTGCCAGCAGCGTAGCTACTAGCGATAATGAGCAGTTCTTC.

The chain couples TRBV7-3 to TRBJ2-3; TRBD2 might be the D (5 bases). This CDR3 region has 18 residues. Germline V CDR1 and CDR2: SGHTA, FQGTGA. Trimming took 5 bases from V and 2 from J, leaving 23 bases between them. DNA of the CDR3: TGTGCCAGCAGCCGGGGTGGTAGTAGTACCCTTTACACAGATACGCAGTATTTT. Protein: CASSRGGSSTLYTDTQYF.

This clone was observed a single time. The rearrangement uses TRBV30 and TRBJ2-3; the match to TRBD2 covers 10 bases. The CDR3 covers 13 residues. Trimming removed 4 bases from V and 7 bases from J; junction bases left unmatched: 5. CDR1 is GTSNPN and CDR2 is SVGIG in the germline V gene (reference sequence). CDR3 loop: CAWTSLAGYTQYF. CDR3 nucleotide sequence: TGTGCCTGGACCTCACTAGCGGGATATACGCAGTATTTT.

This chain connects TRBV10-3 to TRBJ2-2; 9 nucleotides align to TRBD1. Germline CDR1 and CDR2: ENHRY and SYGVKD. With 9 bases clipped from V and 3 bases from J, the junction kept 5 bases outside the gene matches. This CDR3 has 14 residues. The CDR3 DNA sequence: TGTGCCATGGGGCGGGACAGGGACACCGGGGAGCTGTTTTTT. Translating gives CAMGRDRDTGELFF.

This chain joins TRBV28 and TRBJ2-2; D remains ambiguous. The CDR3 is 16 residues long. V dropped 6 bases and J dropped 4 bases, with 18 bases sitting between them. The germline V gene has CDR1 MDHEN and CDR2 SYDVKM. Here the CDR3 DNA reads TGTGCCAGCAGACCCCGGACGGAAAGGGCCACCGGGGAGCTGTTTTTT. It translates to CASRPRTERATGELFF.

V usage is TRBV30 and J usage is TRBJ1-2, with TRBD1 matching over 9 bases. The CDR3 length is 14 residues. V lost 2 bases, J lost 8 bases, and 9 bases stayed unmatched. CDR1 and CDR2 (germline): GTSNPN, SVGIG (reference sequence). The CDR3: CAWSSQGQGQGYTF. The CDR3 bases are TGTGCCTGGAGTTCCCAAGGACAGGGGCAAGGCTACACCTTC. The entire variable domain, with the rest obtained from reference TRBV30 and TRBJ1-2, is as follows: SQTIHQWPATLVQPVGSPLSLECTVEGTSNPNLYWYRQAAGRGLQLLFYSVGIGQISSEVPQNLSASRPQDRQFILSSKKLLLSDSGFYLCAWSSQGQGQGYTFGSGTRLTVV.